A selection of T cell receptor beta chains follows, all from one sample in a study of control samples from healthy donors and cancer patients. Sequencing was performed with immunoSEQ multiplex PCR; in TCRdb, only in-frame clones are kept and a portion is missing. The data contain more than 140,000 clones, roughly 89% of them singletons. Sequenced material: blood. The receptors shown here come from a man aged 18 to 30 in good health. CDR3s include the opening cysteine and the closing phenylalanine or tryptophan. A D gene is named only where the DNA matches it firmly. A row's size may be missing; if present it is once, few, many or a size class.

TRBV20-1	NA	NA	TRBJ1-1	TGCAGTGCTAGCGGTGGGACTGAAGCTTTCTTT	CSASGGTEAFF
TRBV7-2	NA	NA	TRBJ2-3	TGTGCCAGCAGCTTATGGGGGGGCCAAGATACGCAGTATTTT	CASSLWGGQDTQYF
TRBV19	NA	NA	TRBJ2-2	TGTGCCAGTAGTATTCAGGGAGTGAACACCGGGGAGCTGTTTTTT	CASSIQGVNTGELFF
TRBV25-1	TRBD1	NA	TRBJ1-4	TGTGCCAGCAGTGAATTGGGTACAGGGGGCAAGAGGGAACTGTTTTTT	CASSELGTGGKRELFF
TRBV18	NA	NA	TRBJ1-5	TGTGCCAGCTCTTACGGACGGCGAGGGGGTAGCAATCAGCCCCAGCATTTT	CASSYGRRGGSNQPQHF
TRBV5-1	NA	NA	TRBJ2-1	TGCGCCAGCAGCTTGGAAGAGGCAGGAAGGGATGAGCAGTTCTTC	CASSLEEAGRDEQFF
TRBV2	NA	NA	TRBJ1-6	TGTGCCAGCGGCGTTTGGCAGGACTCCTCCTATAATTCACCCCTCCACTTT	CASGVWQDSSYNSPLHF
TRBV4-1	NA	NA	TRBJ1-1	TGCGCCAGCAGCCAAGGGGGACTGCCCTATGAGGCTTTCTTT	CASSQGGLPYEAFF
TRBV25-1	NA	NA	TRBJ1-2	TGTGCCAGCAGTGGTTTCGAAGTTCGCTACACCTTC	CASSGFEVRYTF
TRBV6-1	NA	NA	TRBJ1-2	TGTGCCAGCAGTGAAATACAGTTATATGGCTACACCTTC	CASSEIQLYGYTF
TRBV6-1	NA	once	TRBJ2-2	TGTGCCAGCAGTGAAAGACCGGACCGGGAGCTGTTTTTT	CASSERPDRELFF
TRBV3-1/TRBV3-2	TRBD1	once	TRBJ1-3	TGTGCCAGCAGCCAAGGGCTGGGACAGGGGGCTGGAAACACCATATATTTT	CASSQGLGQGAGNTIYF
TRBV4-2	NA	NA	TRBJ2-1	TGTGCCAGCAGCCGTGTGGGGGGGCTTTTCTACAATGAGCAGTTCTTC	CASSRVGGLFYNEQFF
TRBV4-2	NA	NA	TRBJ1-4	TGTGCCAGCAGCCAAGACCCGGGCTTGGGAGAAAAACTGTTTTTT	CASSQDPGLGEKLFF
TRBV12-3/TRBV12-4	NA	NA	TRBJ2-1	TGTGCCAGCAGTCCGGTCCCGGGACAGCAGTTCTTC	CASSPVPGQQFF
TRBV3-1/TRBV3-2	TRBD1	NA	TRBJ1-2	TGTGCCAGCAGCCAAGAGCGGCAGGGGGCTAACTATGGCTACACCTTC	CASSQERQGANYGYTF
TRBV7-9	NA	NA	TRBJ1-2	TGTGCCAGCAGCCCTCCGGGGGGGGCGGTAGCTAACTATGGCTACACCTTC	CASSPPGGAVANYGYTF
TRBV19	TRBD1	NA	TRBJ2-7	TGTGCCAGTAGGGGGACAGCTTCCCTCTACGAGCAGTACTTC	CASRGTASLYEQYF
TRBV19	TRBD1	NA	TRBJ2-1	TGTGCCAGTTCGAGGACCTATACCGGGACAGGGGGCGGTGAGCAGTTCTTC	CASSRTYTGTGGGEQFF
TRBV11-3	NA	NA	TRBJ2-2	TGTGCCAGCAGCTTAGCCCGCGCAGGGGCCGGGGAGCTGTTTTTT	CASSLARAGAGELFF
TRBV29-1	NA	NA	TRBJ1-1	TGCAGCGTTGATCAGGGGTGGGGGAACACTGAAGCTTTCTTT	CSVDQGWGNTEAFF
TRBV5-1	TRBD2	NA	TRBJ2-3	TGCGCCAGCAGCGCCCGACTAGCGGGGATCACAGATACGCAGTATTTT	CASSARLAGITDTQYF
TRBV12-3/TRBV12-4	NA	NA	TRBJ1-1	TGTGCCAGCAGTTGGCAGGGGAACACTGAAGCTTTCTTT	CASSWQGNTEAFF
TRBV6-5	TRBD1	once	TRBJ1-2	TGTGCCAGCAGTTATCAGACAGGGGGATTATATGGCTACACCTTC	CASSYQTGGLYGYTF
TRBV7-3	NA	NA	TRBJ2-3	TGTGCCAGCAGCTTATTGGGGGGCCCGACAGATACGCAGTATTTT	CASSLLGGPTDTQYF
TRBV4-1	TRBD2	NA	TRBJ2-3	TGCGCCAGCAGCCAAGTGCGGGGGGATTCAGATACGCAGTATTTT	CASSQVRGDSDTQYF
TRBV5-1	NA	NA	TRBJ2-7	TGCGCCAGCAAGCAGGACACCTACGAGCAGTACTTC	CASKQDTYEQYF
TRBV10-3	NA	NA	TRBJ1-6	TGTGCCATCAGCCCCCTGCCCGCGGGGAGGAATTCACCCCTCCACTTT	CAISPLPAGRNSPLHF
TRBV10-3	NA	NA	TRBJ1-6	TGTGCCATCAGTGACCGCCCCTCCTATAATTCACCCCTCCACTTT	CAISDRPSYNSPLHF
TRBV2	TRBD1	NA	TRBJ2-7	TGTGCCAGCAGTGATCGGACAGGGGAAGGCGAGCAGTACTTC	CASSDRTGEGEQYF
TRBV5-1	TRBD1	NA	TRBJ1-2	TGCGCCAGCAGCTTGGAGGGGGCAGAAGCTAACTATGGCTACACCTTC	CASSLEGAEANYGYTF
TRBV6-6	NA	NA	TRBJ1-3	TGTGCCAGCAAGGGAGGAAACACCATATATTTT	CASKGGNTIYF
TRBV19	TRBD2	once	TRBJ2-1	TGTGCCAGTAACCCGAGCGGGGGAAGGGGCAATGAGCAGTTCTTC	CASNPSGGRGNEQFF
TRBV18	NA	NA	TRBJ2-7	TGTGCCAGCTCACGCGGGGCCAGCTCCTACGAGCAGTACTTC	CASSRGASSYEQYF
TRBV29-1	TRBD1	NA	TRBJ2-6	TGCAGCGTTGAGATCAGGGGGAACGGGGCCAACGTCCTGACTTTC	CSVEIRGNGANVLTF
TRBV7-9	NA	NA	TRBJ1-2	TGTGCCAGCAGCTTAACTCAAGCAAACTATGGCTACACCTTC	CASSLTQANYGYTF
TRBV28	TRBD1	once	TRBJ2-7	TGTGCCAGCAGTCCGGGACAGGGTTACGAGCAGTACTTC	CASSPGQGYEQYF
TRBV6-6	NA	NA	TRBJ1-4	TGTGCCAGCGTAAACAGCCTTAATGAAAAACTGTTTTTT	CASVNSLNEKLFF
TRBV2	NA	NA	TRBJ1-6	TGTGCCAGCAGTGAAAGGGGGATCGCATCACCCCTCCACTTT	CASSERGIASPLHF
TRBV7-2	TRBD1	NA	TRBJ2-7	TGTGCCAGCAGCTTAGATGGGACAGGCGTCTACGAGCAGTACTTC	CASSLDGTGVYEQYF
TRBV7-3	TRBD1	NA	TRBJ1-3	TGTGCCAGCAGCTTTGAAAGACAGGGTGAGGACACCATATATTTT	CASSFERQGEDTIYF
TRBV5-1	TRBD2	NA	TRBJ2-5	TGCGCCAGCAGCCACCAGTTGGGCGGGGGGGCCATGGAGACCCAGTACTTC	CASSHQLGGGAMETQYF
TRBV3-1/TRBV3-2	TRBD2	once	TRBJ2-7	TGTGCCAGCAGCCCCTCTAGCGGGGGATCCGAGCAGTACTTC	CASSPSSGGSEQYF
TRBV4-1	NA	NA	TRBJ2-1	TGCGCCAGCAGCCAAGCTGGGTCGGCCCATGAGCAGTTCTTC	CASSQAGSAHEQFF
TRBV6-5	NA	NA	TRBJ1-6	TGTGCCAGCACCGACCGGGACCGAGAATCACCCCTCCACTTT	CASTDRDRESPLHF
TRBV19	NA	NA	TRBJ2-2	TGTGCCAGTAGTCCCCGGATGGGCGGGGAGCTGTTTTTT	CASSPRMGGELFF
TRBV19	NA	NA	TRBJ2-7	TGTGCCAGTAGTTCGGGGATCTACGAGCAGTACTTC	CASSSGIYEQYF
TRBV7-9	NA	NA	TRBJ2-5	TGTGCCAGCAGCAAACCGGGGGCGGGGGAGACCCAGTACTTC	CASSKPGAGETQYF
TRBV24-1	TRBD1	few	TRBJ1-5	TGTGCCACCAGTGACCCCGACAGGGTAGATCAGCCCCAGCATTTT	CATSDPDRVDQPQHF
TRBV6-2/TRBV6-3	NA	NA	TRBJ2-2	TGTGCCAGCAGTACGGGACCAGGGGGGGAGCTGTTTTTT	CASSTGPGGELFF
TRBV5-1	NA	NA	TRBJ2-3	TGCGCCAGCAGCTTCTGGGGCGGGGCGACAGATACGCAGTATTTT	CASSFWGGATDTQYF
TRBV6-4	NA	NA	TRBJ2-4	TGTGCCAGCAGTGATTGGGATCTTAGAAACATTCAGTACTTC	CASSDWDLRNIQYF
TRBV5-5	NA	once	TRBJ2-3	TGTGCCAGCAGCTTGGGCAGCACAGATACGCAGTATTTT	CASSLGSTDTQYF
TRBV23-1	NA	NA	TRBJ1-5	TGCGCCAGCAGTGCAGAGAAGGGTTACGATCAGCCCCAGCATTTT	CASSAEKGYDQPQHF